Sequencing of this T cell receptor (beta chain) was carried out in a study of shared clonotypes between healthy human individuals. Across the study: CD8 memory received one plate per donor, CD8 naive two, CD4 memory three and CD4 naive three. Findings of the study overall: For sorted subsets, rarefaction showed incomplete sequencing despite large depth.

Trimming at V came to 5 bases and at J to 0 bases, leaving 5 bases not matched to a gene. This CDR3 comprises 16 residues. Per germline, CDR1 SEHNR and CDR2 FQNEAQ (reference sequence). As to this clone: Its antigen is not identified.

CD8 cells regarded as naive lacked CD45RO, were positively chosen for CCR7, and omitted terminally differentiated effector memory CD45RA+ cells. Here immunoSEQ multiplex PCR was the method, and the copy in TCRdb shows in-frame clones only, minus some. This table holds 1.5 million to 2.5 million clones, about 94% found once. Sequenced: naive CD8+ T cells sorted from blood. The chain recombines TRBV7-9 with TRBJ2-1; 9 bases map to TRBD2. This receptor was identified in a man aged 18 to 29 in good health. CDR3 DNA: TGTGCCAGCAGCGAATATAGCGGGAGCTCCTACAATGAGCAGTTCTTC. Its protein product is CASSEYSGSSYNEQFF.